The 27 T cell receptor beta chains listed next were all sequenced from one sample in a study of blood T cell repertoires in COVID-19. Assay: immunoSEQ multiplex PCR; the TCRdb copy retains only in-frame clones and omits some. The sample includes 150,000 to 250,000 clones, 94% of them seen just once. Sequencing was performed on peripheral blood. The origin of the receptors is a man aged 30 to 45 with COVID-19, enrolled during active disease.

The V gene is TRBV28, the J gene TRBJ2-1, with 9 nucleotides matching TRBD1. Germline lookup yields CDR1 MDHEN and CDR2 SYDVKM. The CDR3 has 15 amino acids. V shed 6 bases and J 3 bases; nucleotides not matched to a gene: 6. The CDR3 sequence is CASRTDRGDYNEQFF. The DNA of the CDR3 is TGTGCCAGCAGAACAGACAGGGGGGACTACAATGAGCAGTTCTTC. Full variable domain (rest looked up from reference TRBV28 and TRBJ2-1): DVKVTQSSRYLVKRTGEKVFLECVQDMDHENMFWYRQDPGLGLRLIYFSYDVKMKEKGDIPEGYSVSREKKERFSLILESASTNQTSMYLCASRTDRGDYNEQFFGPGTRLTVL.

CDR3 protein: CASSSESGGADGYTF. As DNA, the CDR3 is TGCGCCAGCAGCTCGGAATCAGGCGGGGCCGATGGCTACACCTTC. The gene calls are TRBV5-1 and TRBJ1-2; D is perhaps TRBD1 (5 bases). Germline V gene lookup returns CDR1 SGHRS and CDR2 YFSETQ. With 3 bases removed from V and 6 bases from J, the gap between germline ends came to 18 bases. The CDR3 sequence is 15 residues long.

This clone was detected only once. The V and J genes are TRBV25-1 and TRBJ1-5; tentatively, D is TRBD1 (5 bases). Germline CDR1 and CDR2: MGHDK and SYGVNS. The CDR3 totals 13 residues. The V gene lost 8 bases and the J gene lost 9 bases, with 17 bases spanning the gap. The CDR3 region is CASAQAGGGPQHF. The CDR3 nucleotides are TGTGCCAGCGCTCAAGCGGGGGGTGGGCCCCAGCATTTT.

V is TRBV19 and J is TRBJ2-3; perhaps TRBD2 as D (5 bases). The V end lost 0 bases, the J end lost 4 bases, and 20 bases lay between the germline ends. CDR3 length: 18 residues. Germline V gene data show CDR1 as LNHDA and CDR2 as SQIVND (reference sequence). The CDR3 DNA reads as TGTGCCAGTAGTATAGATGAGCCCCGGGGTTGGAGGCCAGATACGCAGTATTTT. This translates into CASSIDEPRGWRPDTQYF.

The rearrangement links TRBV29-1 to TRBJ2-2; D is perhaps TRBD2 (6 bases). V was cut by 4 bases and J by 0 bases, with 12 bases left in between. This CDR3 is 15 amino acids long. Germline lookup yields CDR1 SQVTM and CDR2 ANQGSEA. The CDR3 bases are TGCAGCGTTGTCGGGACTGGCGCGAACACCGGGGAGCTGTTTTTT. Residues: CSVVGTGANTGELFF.

The J gene is TRBJ2-5, the V gene TRBV5-4; 8 bases map to TRBD2. This CDR3 has 16 residues. V was pared by 6 bases and J by 4 bases, with 14 bases of the junction left unmatched. Germline CDR1 SGHNT, CDR2 YYREEE (reference sequence). The CDR3 nucleotides read TGTGCCAGCACCCTTGGCGGCGGGGGGCGGGGAGAGACCCAGTACTTC. Protein product: CASTLGGGGRGETQYF.

Only a few counts were recorded for this clone. The J gene is TRBJ1-5, the V gene TRBV6-2 or TRBV6-3; possibly TRBD1 for D (5 bases). CDR3 size: 16 residues. Germline values: CDR1 MNHEY, CDR2 SVGEGT. V was shortened by 5 bases and J by 3 bases, with 17 bases between the two germline ends. This chain's CDR3 is CASSDRVDGPNQPQHF. In nucleotides, the CDR3 is TGTGCCAGCAGTGACAGAGTGGATGGACCCAATCAGCCCCAGCATTTT.

Turning to this clone: The junction differs from germline at one of its ends, possibly a read error. This chain links TRBV3-1 (or the pseudogene TRBV3-2) with TRBJ2-5; TRBD2 aligns across 7 bases. The CDR3 is 15 amino acids. From germline, CDR1 is LGHDT and CDR2 YNNKEL (reference sequence). CDR3 sequence reads: CASRQAGVSAETQYF. Written as DNA, the CDR3 is TGTGCCAGCCGCCAGGCGGGGGTTTCCGCCGAGACCCAGTACTTC.

The chain employs TRBV4-1 and TRBJ2-3; D might be TRBD2 (5 bases). CDR1 is MGHRA and CDR2 is YSYEKL in the germline V gene. Trimming took off 6 bases at V and 5 bases at J, with 15 bases between the two ends. CDR3 length equals 14 residues. The CDR3, as DNA: TGCGCCAGCAGGAAACCGGGGTCGCTAGATACGCAGTATTTT. The encoded protein is CASRKPGSLDTQYF.

CDR3 region: CASAPGTTFYEQYF. The CDR3 bases are TGTGCCAGCGCCCCAGGGACTACCTTTTACGAGCAGTACTTC. The chain links TRBV27 to TRBJ2-7; 7 nucleotides match TRBD2. The CDR3 extends over 14 amino acids. CDR1 is MNHEY and CDR2 is SMNVEV in the germline V gene (reference sequence). V was clipped by 8 bases and J by 4 bases; unmatched bases: 11.

The genes are TRBV19 and TRBJ2-7, with 9 nucleotides matching TRBD1. The CDR3 length is 16 residues. In germline, CDR1 is LNHDA, CDR2 SQIVND (reference sequence). The V gene end was trimmed by 5 bases and the J gene end by 1 base; junction bases not matched to a gene: 9. CDR3 region: CASSPGQGRISYEQYF. As DNA, the CDR3 is TGTGCCAGTAGTCCAGGACAGGGGAGGATTTCCTACGAGCAGTACTTC.

The gene calls are TRBV25-1 and TRBJ2-3; 8 nucleotides line up with TRBD1. Germline CDR1 MGHDK, CDR2 SYGVNS. The V gene end was trimmed by 5 bases and the J gene end by 1 base; junction bases not matched to a gene: 5. The CDR3 has 15 amino acids. CDR3 in amino acids: CASSRTGKGTDTQYF. The CDR3 DNA reads as TGTGCCAGCAGTAGGACAGGGAAAGGCACAGATACGCAGTATTTT.

The chain combines TRBV19 with TRBJ1-6; 9 nucleotides align to TRBD1. Losses at the gene ends were 8 bases for V and 5 bases for J; bases not matched to a gene: 10. Germline-derived CDR1 and CDR2 are LNHDA and SQIVND (reference sequence). The CDR3 spans 16 residues. The CDR3 coding sequence is TGTGCCAGTCATGAGGGACAGGGCTACCATAATTCACCCCTCCACTTT. Translation: CASHEGQGYHNSPLHF.

This chain uses TRBV7-9 with TRBJ2-5; D not certain. Trimming removed 4 bases at V and 4 bases at J, with 16 bases between. Germline V gene sequence: CDR1 SEHNR, CDR2 FQNEAQ (reference sequence). The CDR3 runs to 15 residues. The CDR3 DNA reads as TGTGCCAGCAGCTCATACCAGACGGGTGCAGAGACCCAGTACTTC. Translated: CASSSYQTGAETQYF.

The J gene is TRBJ2-3, the V gene TRBV9, with D possibly being TRBD2 (5 bases). The CDR3 runs to 17 residues. Deletions cut 4 bases from V and 2 bases from J, with 20 bases between. The germline gives CDR1 SGDLS, CDR2 YYNGEE. CDR3 region: CASSHIRAPGNTDTQYF. CDR3 coding DNA: TGTGCCAGCAGCCACATTCGGGCTCCGGGGAACACAGATACGCAGTATTTT. Looking up the rest from reference TRBV9 and TRBJ2-3 gives the full variable domain: DSGVTQTPKHLITATGQRVTLRCSPRSGDLSVYWYQQSLDQGLQFLIQYYNGEERAKGNILERFSAQQFPDLHSELNLSSLELGDSALYFCASSHIRAPGNTDTQYFGPGTRLTVL.

The chain recombines TRBV27 with TRBJ1-4; possibly TRBD1 for D (6 bases). The CDR3 is made up of 15 amino acids. The V gene lost 1 base and the J gene lost 7 bases, with 13 bases spanning the gap. The germline CDR1 and CDR2 sequences are MNHEY and SMNVEV (reference sequence). CDR3 nucleotides: TGTGCCAGCAGTTTATGGGGGGGGCTAGGTGAAAAACTGTTTTTT. As protein: CASSLWGGLGEKLFF.

The gene calls are TRBV4-1 and TRBJ2-4; 10 bases match TRBD1. V shed 1 base and J 7 bases; nucleotides not matched to a gene: 10. In germline, CDR1 is MGHRA, CDR2 YSYEKL. The CDR3 totals 17 residues. The CDR3 DNA is TGCGCCAGCAGCCAAGTGCCCTTCAGGACAGGGGGGAACATTCAGTACTTC. As protein: CASSQVPFRTGGNIQYF.

This chain uses TRBV5-1 with TRBJ2-5; 8 nucleotides align to TRBD1. Germline CDR1 SGHRS, CDR2 YFSETQ. V shed 4 bases and J 5 bases; nucleotides not matched to a gene: 7. CDR3 length equals 14 residues. The chain's CDR3 is CASSPRTGQETQYF. As DNA, the CDR3 is TGCGCCAGCAGCCCCCGGACAGGGCAGGAGACCCAGTACTTC.

In its sample, this clone was seen once. CDR3 in amino acids: CASSADILNTGELFF. CDR3 sequence (DNA): TGTGCCAGCAGCGCGGACATTCTGAACACCGGGGAGCTGTTTTTT. The chain has TRBV2 and TRBJ2-2; tentatively, D is TRBD1 (5 bases). The CDR3 has 15 residues. CDR1 SNHLY and CDR2 FYNNEI come from the germline V gene. V lost 6 bases and J lost 1, with 12 bases in between.

The chain joins TRBV11-2 to TRBJ1-2, with D tentatively TRBD1 (5 bases). Trimming shortened V by 0 bases and J by 8 bases, and 13 bases separated the two germline ends. Germline assignment: CDR1 SGHAT and CDR2 FQNNGV. CDR3 size: 14 residues. CDR3 DNA sequence: TGTGCCAGCAGCTTAGAGGCAGGGTCAGGGGGCTACACCTTC. Amino acid sequence: CASSLEAGSGGYTF. Full variable domain (outside the CDR3, taken from reference TRBV11-2 and TRBJ1-2): EAGVAQSPRYKIIEKRQSVAFWCNPISGHATLYWYQQILGQGPKLLIQFQNNGVVDDSQLPKDRFSAERLKGVDSTLKIQPAKLEDSAVYLCASSLEAGSGGYTFGSGTRLTVV.

The chain is built from TRBV5-1 and TRBJ1-1; perhaps TRBD1 as D (6 bases). Between the trimmed V and J ends, which lost 2 bases and 3 bases, there was a span of 11 bases. CDR1 is SGHRS, CDR2 YFSETQ, per germline. The CDR3 length is 14 residues. The CDR3 DNA sequence: TGCGCCAGCAGCTTCAGCGAGGGGGACACTGAAGCTTTCTTT. As protein: CASSFSEGDTEAFF.

The chain is built from TRBV5-1 and TRBJ1-1, with D possibly matching TRBD1 (5 bases). The CDR3 extends over 16 amino acids. V was shortened by 0 bases and J by 1 base, with 13 bases between the two germline ends. Germline values: CDR1 SGHRS, CDR2 YFSETQ. CDR3 sequence: CASSLAGGSQNTEAFF. In nucleotides, the CDR3 is TGCGCCAGCAGCTTGGCCGGGGGATCCCAGAACACTGAAGCTTTCTTT.

The chain carries TRBV7-3 and TRBJ2-1; 11 bases line up with TRBD2. The CDR3 runs to 15 residues. With V trimmed by 3 bases and J by 4 bases, 2 bases remained unmatched. From germline, CDR1 is SGHTA and CDR2 FQGTGA. DNA for the CDR3: TGTGCCAGCAGCTTTAGCGGGGGGGCTTACAATGAGCAGTTCTTC. It yields the protein CASSFSGGAYNEQFF.

This clone was seen just once. The rearrangement uses TRBV30 and TRBJ1-6; tentatively, D is TRBD1 (6 bases). Trimming left V 2 bases short and J 10 bases short, with 9 bases between. CDR1 is GTSNPN and CDR2 is SVGIG in the germline V gene (reference sequence). The CDR3 is 12 residues long. The CDR3, as DNA: TGTGCCTGGAGTCGAGACAGGTCACCCCTCCACTTT. The encoded protein is CAWSRDRSPLHF.

The rearrangement uses TRBV30 and TRBJ2-5; 8 bases line up with TRBD1. The CDR3 length is 15 residues. Germline V gene lookup returns CDR1 GTSNPN and CDR2 SVGIG (reference sequence). V lost 2 bases and J lost 2; bases outside the gene matches: 7. CDR3 loop: CAWSSGQAFQETQYF. CDR3 DNA: TGTGCCTGGAGTTCGGGACAGGCCTTTCAAGAGACCCAGTACTTC.

The V gene is TRBV5-4, the J gene TRBJ1-4, with 9 positions matching TRBD1. This CDR3 is built from 16 residues. The germline V gene encodes CDR1 SGHNT and CDR2 YYREEE (reference sequence). The V gene end was trimmed by 3 bases and the J gene end by 0 bases; junction bases not matched to a gene: 3. CDR3 protein: CASSSGTGSTNEKLFF. CDR3 in DNA: TGTGCCAGCAGCTCCGGGACAGGGTCAACTAATGAAAAACTGTTTTTT.

V and J are TRBV4-3 and TRBJ1-4, with TRBD1 matching over 7 bases. CDR1 is LGHNA and CDR2 is YSLEER in the germline V gene. This CDR3 has 11 amino acids. CDR3 in amino acids: CGAGGREKLFF. For the CDR3, the DNA is TGCGGGGCAGGGGGTCGTGAAAAACTGTTTTTT.